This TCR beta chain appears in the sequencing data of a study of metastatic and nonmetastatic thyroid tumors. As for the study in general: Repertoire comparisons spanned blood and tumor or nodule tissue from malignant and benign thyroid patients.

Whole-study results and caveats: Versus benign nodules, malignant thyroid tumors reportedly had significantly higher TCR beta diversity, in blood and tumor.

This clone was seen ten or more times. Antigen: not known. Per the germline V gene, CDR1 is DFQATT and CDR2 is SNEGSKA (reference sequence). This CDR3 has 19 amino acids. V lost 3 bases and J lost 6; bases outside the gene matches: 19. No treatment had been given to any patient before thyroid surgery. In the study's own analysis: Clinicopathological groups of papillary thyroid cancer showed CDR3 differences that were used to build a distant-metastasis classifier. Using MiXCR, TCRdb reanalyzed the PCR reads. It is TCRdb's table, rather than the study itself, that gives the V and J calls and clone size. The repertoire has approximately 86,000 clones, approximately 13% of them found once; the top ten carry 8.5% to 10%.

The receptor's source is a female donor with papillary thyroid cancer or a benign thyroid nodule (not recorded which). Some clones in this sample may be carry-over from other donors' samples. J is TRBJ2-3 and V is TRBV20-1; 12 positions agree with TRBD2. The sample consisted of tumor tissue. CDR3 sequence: CSARDFQASLAGGPDTQYF. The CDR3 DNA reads TGCAGTGCTAGGGATTTTCAGGCTAGCCTAGCGGGAGGGCCGGATACGCAGTATTTT.